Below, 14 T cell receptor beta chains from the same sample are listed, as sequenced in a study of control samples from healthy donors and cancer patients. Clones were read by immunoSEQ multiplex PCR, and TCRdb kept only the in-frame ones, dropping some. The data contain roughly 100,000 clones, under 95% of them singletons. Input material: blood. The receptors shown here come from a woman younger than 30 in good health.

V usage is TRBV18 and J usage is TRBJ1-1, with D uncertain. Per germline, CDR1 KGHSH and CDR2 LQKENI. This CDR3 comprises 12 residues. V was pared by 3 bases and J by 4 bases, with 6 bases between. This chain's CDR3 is CASSPESTEAFF. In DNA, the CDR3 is TGTGCCAGCTCACCCGAGAGCACTGAAGCTTTCTTT.

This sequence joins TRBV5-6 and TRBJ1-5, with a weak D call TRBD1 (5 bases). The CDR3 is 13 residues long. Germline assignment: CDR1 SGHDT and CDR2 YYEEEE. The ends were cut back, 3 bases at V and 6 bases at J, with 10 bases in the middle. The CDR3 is CASSSSGTQPQHF. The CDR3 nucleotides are TGTGCCAGCAGCTCCTCAGGGACTCAGCCCCAGCATTTT.

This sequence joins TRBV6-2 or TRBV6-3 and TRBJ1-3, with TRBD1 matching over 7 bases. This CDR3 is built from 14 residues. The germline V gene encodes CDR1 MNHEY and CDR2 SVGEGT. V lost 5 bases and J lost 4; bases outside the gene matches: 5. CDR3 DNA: TGTGCCAGCAGTAGGGGGACAGCCGGAAACACCATATATTTT. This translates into CASSRGTAGNTIYF.

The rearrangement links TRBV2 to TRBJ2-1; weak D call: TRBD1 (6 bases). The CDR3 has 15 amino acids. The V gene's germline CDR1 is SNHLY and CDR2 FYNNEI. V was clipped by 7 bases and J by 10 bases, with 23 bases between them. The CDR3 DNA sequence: TGTGCCAGCAATTCCAAGGGACATGGTAGTAGGGAGCAGTTCTTC. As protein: CASNSKGHGSREQFF.

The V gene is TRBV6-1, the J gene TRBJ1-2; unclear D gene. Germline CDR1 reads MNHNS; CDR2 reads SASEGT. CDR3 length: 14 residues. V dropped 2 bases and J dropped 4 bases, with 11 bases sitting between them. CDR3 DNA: TGTGCCAGCAGTGAATCGTCCCTACCCTATGGCTACACCTTC. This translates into CASSESSLPYGYTF.

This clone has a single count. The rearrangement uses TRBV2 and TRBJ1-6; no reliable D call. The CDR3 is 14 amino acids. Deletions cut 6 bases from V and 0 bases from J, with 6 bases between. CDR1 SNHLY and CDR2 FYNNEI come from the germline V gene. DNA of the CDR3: TGTGCCAGCAGGTCGAGCTCCTATAATTCACCCCTCCACTTT. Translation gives CASRSSSYNSPLHF.

CDR3 loop: CARGGETSEALHF. DNA of the CDR3: TGCGCCAGGGGGGGGGAAACCTCCGAGGCCCTCCACTTT. The J gene is TRBJ1-6, the V gene TRBV10-1; perhaps TRBD1 as D (5 bases). The CDR3 has 13 residues. Germline assignment: CDR1 WNHNN and CDR2 SYGVQD (reference sequence). Between the trimmed V and J ends, which lost 9 bases and 14 bases, there was a span of 20 bases.

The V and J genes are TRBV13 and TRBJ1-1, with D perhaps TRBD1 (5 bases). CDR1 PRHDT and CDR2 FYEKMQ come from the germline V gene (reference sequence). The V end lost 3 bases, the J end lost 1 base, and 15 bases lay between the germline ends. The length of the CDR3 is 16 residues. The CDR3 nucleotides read TGTGCCAGCAGCTTGATCCCTGGGGCCAAGAACACTGAAGCTTTCTTT. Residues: CASSLIPGAKNTEAFF.

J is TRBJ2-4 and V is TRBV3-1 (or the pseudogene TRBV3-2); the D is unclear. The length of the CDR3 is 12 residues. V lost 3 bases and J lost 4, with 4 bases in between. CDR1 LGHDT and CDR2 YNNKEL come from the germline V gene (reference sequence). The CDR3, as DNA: TGTGCCAGCAGCCACCTGAAAAACATTCAGTACTTC. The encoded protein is CASSHLKNIQYF.

The DNA of the CDR3 is TGTGCCATAGGATACAGGAACACTGAAGCTTTCTTT. It is translated as CAIGYRNTEAFF. The gene calls are TRBV15 and TRBJ1-1, with unresolved D. Germline V lookup: CDR1 LNHNV, CDR2 YYDKDF (reference sequence). The CDR3 is made up of 12 amino acids. V lost 10 bases, J lost 1 base, and 10 bases lay in between.

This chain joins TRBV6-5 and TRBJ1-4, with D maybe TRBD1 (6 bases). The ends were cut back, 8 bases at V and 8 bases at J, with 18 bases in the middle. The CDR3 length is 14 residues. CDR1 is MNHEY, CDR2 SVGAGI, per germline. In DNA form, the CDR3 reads TGTGCCAGCGGACCGAGGGGGGTTGTCGAAAAACTGTTTTTT. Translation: CASGPRGVVEKLFF.

CDR3 in amino acids: CAWRGLSETQYF. DNA of the CDR3: TGTGCCTGGAGGGGACTATCCGAGACCCAGTACTTC. V and J are TRBV30 and TRBJ2-5, with TRBD2 matching over 7 bases. Trimming took 3 bases from V and 5 from J; bases not matched to a gene: 3. CDR1 GTSNPN and CDR2 SVGIG come from the germline V gene (reference sequence). The length of the CDR3 is 12 residues.

CDR3 residues: CASSIPTAGGPRDTQYF. In nucleotides, the CDR3 is TGTGCCAGTAGTATTCCCACAGCGGGAGGGCCGAGAGATACGCAGTATTTT. V and J are TRBV19 and TRBJ2-3; TRBD2 matches at 10 bases. The CDR3 runs to 17 residues. With V trimmed by 3 bases and J by 5 bases, 11 bases remained unmatched. The V gene's germline CDR1 is LNHDA and CDR2 SQIVND (reference sequence).

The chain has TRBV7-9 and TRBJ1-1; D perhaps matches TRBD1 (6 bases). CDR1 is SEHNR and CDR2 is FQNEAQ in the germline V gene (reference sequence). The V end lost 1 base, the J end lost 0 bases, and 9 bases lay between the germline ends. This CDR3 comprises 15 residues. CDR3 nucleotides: TGTGCCAGCAGCTTAGGGGGGCCCATGAACACTGAAGCTTTCTTT. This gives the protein CASSLGGPMNTEAFF.